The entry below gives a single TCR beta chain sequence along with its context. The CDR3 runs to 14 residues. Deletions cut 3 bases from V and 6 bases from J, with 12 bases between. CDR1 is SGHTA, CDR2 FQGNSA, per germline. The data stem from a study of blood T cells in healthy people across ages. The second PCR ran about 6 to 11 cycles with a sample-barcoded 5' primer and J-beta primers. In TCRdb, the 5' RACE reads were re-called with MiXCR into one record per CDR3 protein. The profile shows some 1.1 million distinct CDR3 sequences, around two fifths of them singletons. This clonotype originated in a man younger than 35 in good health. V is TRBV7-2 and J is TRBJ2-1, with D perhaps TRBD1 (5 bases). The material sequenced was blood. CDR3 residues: CASSFGQALNEQFF. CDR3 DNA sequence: TGTGCCAGCAGCTTCGGACAAGCCCTCAATGAGCAGTTCTTC.